A selection of T cell receptor beta chains follows, all from one sample in a study of blood T cell repertoires in COVID-19. TCRdb's table, derived via immunoSEQ multiplex PCR, lists solely in-frame clones and lacks some. Among around 250,000 clones listed, more than 80% were seen once. Sequenced: peripheral blood. The source of these receptors is a woman aged 30 to 39 with active or convalescent COVID-19. Each CDR3 is given with its conserved first and last residue. D genes are given only for firm matches.

CDR3nt: TGTGCCAGCAGTTTGCCCGGACAGCTAAGGGACACTGAAGCTTTCTTT
CDR3aa: CASSLPGQLRDTEAFF
v_gene: TRBV28
d_gene: .
j_gene: TRBJ1-1

CDR3nt: TGCGCCAGCAGCCAAGAAACGGTTTTCGCCGAGCAGTACTTC
CDR3aa: CASSQETVFAEQYF
v_gene: TRBV4-3
d_gene: .
j_gene: TRBJ2-7

CDR3nt: TGCGCCAGCAGCTCAAGATACGGAGGGGCGGACTATGGCTACACCTTC
CDR3aa: CASSSRYGGADYGYTF
v_gene: TRBV4-3
d_gene: .
j_gene: TRBJ1-2

CDR3nt: TGTGCCTCACTAAACTGGATACATGGCTACACCTTC
CDR3aa: CASLNWIHGYTF
v_gene: TRBV30
d_gene: .
j_gene: TRBJ1-2

CDR3nt: TGTGCCAGCAGTCCCGACAGGACGAGCTCCTACAATGAGCAGTTCTTC
CDR3aa: CASSPDRTSSYNEQFF
v_gene: TRBV7-9
d_gene: .
j_gene: TRBJ2-1

CDR3nt: TGTGCCAGCAGCAGGCCTCCGGGACTAGCGGGGGGGCTGGGGTCCGGAGATACGCAGTATTTT
CDR3aa: CASSRPPGLAGGLGSGDTQYF
v_gene: TRBV13
d_gene: TRBD2
j_gene: TRBJ2-3

CDR3nt: TGTGCCATCAGTGATGCGGGAGAGACCCAGTACTTC
CDR3aa: CAISDAGETQYF
v_gene: TRBV10-3
d_gene: .
j_gene: TRBJ2-5

CDR3nt: TGTGCCAGCAGCTCCGGACAGGGTTGGGGAGAGACCCAGTACTTC
CDR3aa: CASSSGQGWGETQYF
v_gene: TRBV7-2
d_gene: TRBD1
j_gene: TRBJ2-5

CDR3nt: TGTGCCAGCAGTTACTCAGAGAAGAGGGTAGAGACCCAGTACTTC
CDR3aa: CASSYSEKRVETQYF
v_gene: TRBV6-5
d_gene: .
j_gene: TRBJ2-5

CDR3nt: TGTGCCAGTAGTATAGACGCGACAAGGAACACTGAAGCTTTCTTT
CDR3aa: CASSIDATRNTEAFF
v_gene: TRBV19
d_gene: .
j_gene: TRBJ1-1

CDR3nt: TGTGCCAGCACCCTAGGGGGCAGTGGCTACACCTTC
CDR3aa: CASTLGGSGYTF
v_gene: TRBV12-3/TRBV12-4
d_gene: TRBD1
j_gene: TRBJ1-2

CDR3nt: TGTGCCAGCAGCCCGAGGGGGGGCAGTGAGCAGTTCTTC
CDR3aa: CASSPRGGSEQFF
v_gene: TRBV3-1/TRBV3-2
d_gene: .
j_gene: TRBJ2-1

CDR3nt: TGTGCCAGCAGCCAGGGATCACTAGCGGGGGGGCGAGAGACCCAGTACTTC
CDR3aa: CASSQGSLAGGRETQYF
v_gene: TRBV3-1/TRBV3-2
d_gene: TRBD2
j_gene: TRBJ2-5

CDR3nt: TGCGCCAGCAGCTTGGATCTAGCGGTCCGGGCGGCAGAGACCCAGTACTTC
CDR3aa: CASSLDLAVRAAETQYF
v_gene: TRBV5-1
d_gene: TRBD2
j_gene: TRBJ2-5

CDR3nt: TGTGCCTGGGGGGGACAGTCAACTAATGAAAAACTGTTTTTT
CDR3aa: CAWGGQSTNEKLFF
v_gene: TRBV30
d_gene: TRBD1
j_gene: TRBJ1-4

CDR3nt: TGCGCCAGCAGCCGCGCTCCGGAACAGGGTGGATACTTTCAGCCCCAGCATTTT
CDR3aa: CASSRAPEQGGYFQPQHF
v_gene: TRBV4-3
d_gene: .
j_gene: TRBJ1-5

CDR3nt: TGTGCCATCAGAACCACTAGCGCTTACAATGAGCAGTTCTTC
CDR3aa: CAIRTTSAYNEQFF
v_gene: TRBV10-3
d_gene: TRBD2
j_gene: TRBJ2-1